The next 27 T cell receptor beta chains were all read from a single sample in a study of cytomegalovirus exposure and HLA in healthy donors. The PCR used 60 Vbeta and 13 Jbeta primers. Clones were read by immunoSEQ multiplex PCR, and TCRdb kept only the in-frame ones, dropping some. This table has about 77,000 clones, about 80% appearing once. Input material: PBMCs. The receptors originated from a man aged 40-49 years in good health and CMV-seronegative.

The genes are TRBV6-6 and TRBJ1-6, with 11 bases that match TRBD1. The CDR3 has 14 residues. Germline V gene lookup returns CDR1 MNHNY and CDR2 SVGAGI (reference sequence). Trimming at V came to 5 bases and at J to 7 bases, leaving 1 base not matched to a gene. Here the CDR3 DNA reads TGTGCCAGCAGTAGGGACAGGGGGAATTCACCCCTCCACTTT. Its protein is CASSRDRGNSPLHF.

The rearrangement links TRBV9 to TRBJ2-5, with 7 bases matching TRBD2. The V segment lost 2 bases and the J segment 5 bases; nucleotides outside the gene matches: 9. This CDR3 is built from 15 residues. Germline V lookup: CDR1 SGDLS, CDR2 YYNGEE. Here the CDR3 reads CASSVSSGWSETQYF. The DNA for the CDR3 is TGTGCCAGCAGCGTCTCTAGCGGTTGGTCGGAGACCCAGTACTTC.

This rearrangement joins TRBV27 to TRBJ1-6, with 9 bases identical to TRBD1. The ends lost 7 bases at V and 10 bases at J; junction bases unmatched: 11. The CDR3 contains 15 residues. Germline V gene sequence: CDR1 MNHEY, CDR2 SMNVEV (reference sequence). CDR3 in DNA: TGTGCCAGCACCTCCCGGGACAGGGCAGACTCACCCCTCCACTTT. Translating it yields CASTSRDRADSPLHF.

V is TRBV18 and J is TRBJ2-7; D uncertain. The germline CDR1 and CDR2 sequences are KGHSH and LQKENI. Trimming took 6 bases from V and 3 from J, leaving 15 bases between them. The CDR3 totals 14 residues. This CDR3 reads CASSPPAVFYEQYF. CDR3 sequence (DNA): TGTGCCAGCTCCCCGCCGGCGGTATTCTACGAGCAGTACTTC.

The count of this clone is one. The V and J genes are TRBV27 and TRBJ2-7; perhaps TRBD1 as D (6 bases). The V end was cut by 8 bases, the J end by 0 bases, with 14 bases between. The CDR3 consists of 14 residues. The germline V gene has CDR1 MNHEY and CDR2 SMNVEV (reference sequence). This CDR3 is CASGRQENSYEQYF. The CDR3 nucleotides read TGTGCCAGCGGCCGACAGGAAAACTCCTACGAGCAGTACTTC.

This clone appeared once. The chain links TRBV4-1 to TRBJ2-7; 7 nucleotides match TRBD1. This CDR3 region has 12 residues. Per the germline V gene, CDR1 is MGHRA and CDR2 is YSYEKL. V gave up 4 bases and J gave up 4 bases; unmatched junction bases: 1. The CDR3 nucleotides read TGCGCCAGCAGCCCGACAGGGTACGAGCAGTACTTC. This translates into CASSPTGYEQYF.

The DNA of the CDR3 is TGTGCCAGCAGCGTAGATAGGGGGGGCGACTATGGCTACACCTTC. Translating gives CASSVDRGGDYGYTF. This chain joins TRBV9 and TRBJ1-2; D is possibly TRBD1 (6 bases). With 0 bases removed from V and 3 bases from J, the gap between germline ends came to 12 bases. Germline V gene data show CDR1 as SGDLS and CDR2 as YYNGEE. The CDR3 extends over 15 amino acids.

This clone showed up just a few times. This may stem from a read error, because a much larger clone lies one nucleotide away. Other nucleotide sequences from this sample produce the same CDR3. The chain recombines TRBV7-9 with TRBJ1-1; perhaps TRBD1 as D (5 bases). Per the germline V gene, CDR1 is SEHNR and CDR2 is FQNEAQ (reference sequence). There are 13 residues in the CDR3. V lost 1 base to trimming and J lost 4 bases, with 7 bases between them. The CDR3 DNA reads TGTGCCAGCAGCTTAGACCAGGGCACTGAAGCTTTCTTT. Residues: CASSLDQGTEAFF. The full variable domain, rest sourced from reference TRBV7-9 and TRBJ1-1, is DTGVSQNPRHKITKRGQNVTFRCDPISEHNRLYWYRQTLGQGPEFLTYFQNEAQLEKSRLLSDRFSAERPKGSFSTLEIQRTEQGDSAMYLCASSLDQGTEAFFGQGTRLTVV.

The CDR3 bases are TGTGCCAGCTCACCCAATAGCAATCAGCCCCAGCATTTT. Translated: CASSPNSNQPQHF. The rearrangement links TRBV18 to TRBJ1-5; D not certain. The CDR3 runs to 13 residues. With 3 bases removed from V and 0 bases from J, the gap between germline ends came to 3 bases. The germline CDR1 and CDR2 sequences are KGHSH and LQKENI.

The chain's CDR3 is CASSFGTGTGSETQYF. The CDR3 coding sequence is TGTGCCAGCAGTTTTGGAACCGGGACAGGGTCGGAGACCCAGTACTTC. The rearrangement uses TRBV7-3 and TRBJ2-5; 9 positions agree with TRBD1. Trimming took 6 bases from V and 5 from J; bases not matched to a gene: 13. The CDR3 spans 16 residues. Germline values: CDR1 SGHTA, CDR2 FQGTGA. Looking up the rest from reference TRBV7-3 and TRBJ2-5 gives the full variable domain: GAGVSQTPSNKVTEKGKYVELRCDPISGHTALYWYRQSLGQGPEFLIYFQGTGAADDSGLPNDRFFAVRPEGSVSTLKIQRTERGDSAVYLCASSFGTGTGSETQYFGPGTRLLVL.

This clone was seen a single time. The gene calls are TRBV5-1 and TRBJ2-5; the D gene is possibly TRBD1 (6 bases). V lost 0 bases, J lost 5 bases, and 14 bases lay in between. Germline V gene data show CDR1 as SGHRS and CDR2 as YFSETQ. The CDR3 has 15 residues. The CDR3 sequence: CASSLGAGEIETQYF. The CDR3 region has the DNA TGCGCCAGCAGCTTGGGGGCAGGGGAAATCGAGACCCAGTACTTC.

This clone was picked up a small number of times. Other DNA sequences in the sample encode the same CDR3. The chain links TRBV5-1 to TRBJ1-1; TRBD1 is a possible D gene (6 bases). Germline V CDR1 and CDR2: SGHRS, YFSETQ. V was trimmed by 5 bases and J by 2 bases, leaving 10 bases between them. The CDR3 consists of 13 residues. As DNA, the CDR3 is TGCGCCAGCAGGATACAGGGAAACACTGAAGCTTTCTTT. It translates to CASRIQGNTEAFF.

The chain links TRBV27 to TRBJ2-2; D uncertain. There are 14 residues in the CDR3. Germline CDR1 reads MNHEY; CDR2 reads SMNVEV (reference sequence). V lost 5 bases and J lost 2, with 9 bases in between. CDR3: CASSLTKNTGELFF. CDR3 bases: TGTGCCAGCAGTCTCACAAAAAACACCGGGGAGCTGTTTTTT.

The rearrangement joins TRBV21-1 to TRBJ1-2; the table's D call TRBD1 went unverified against the DNA. TRBV21-1 is a recognized pseudogene. This CDR3 comprises 17 residues. For the CDR3, the DNA is TGTGCCAGCAGCTCAAAAGACACGCCCGACGCTAACTATGGCTACACCTTC. Its translation: CASSSKDTPDANYGYTF.

The chain couples TRBV18 to TRBJ1-1, with D possibly matching TRBD1 (6 bases). CDR3 length: 14 residues. Germline CDR1 reads KGHSH; CDR2 reads LQKENI. Trimming pared 5 bases from V and 6 bases from J, leaving 16 bases between. CDR3 in DNA: TGTGCCAGCTCAACAAACAGGGAAGCGGCTGAAGCTTTCTTT. Residues: CASSTNREAAEAFF.

The V call is TRBV5-1, the J call TRBJ2-3, with 12 bases matching TRBD2. CDR1 is SGHRS and CDR2 is YFSETQ in the germline V gene. The CDR3 has 17 amino acids. Germline trimming cut 2 bases from V and 2 bases from J; bases unmatched to any gene: 6. The CDR3 sequence: CASSFSTSGGYTDTQYF. The CDR3 region has the DNA TGCGCCAGCAGCTTTTCGACTAGCGGGGGATACACAGATACGCAGTATTTT. Full variable domain (rest looked up from reference TRBV5-1 and TRBJ2-3): KAGVTQTPRYLIKTRGQQVTLSCSPISGHRSVSWYQQTPGQGLQFLFEYFSETQRNKGNFPGRFSGRQFSNSRSEMNVSTLELGDSALYLCASSFSTSGGYTDTQYFGPGTRLTVL.

Turning to this clone: This CDR3 is also generated by other DNA sequences in the sample. The chain carries TRBV19 and TRBJ1-5; TRBD1 is a possible D gene (5 bases). The CDR3 sequence is 14 residues long. CDR1 is LNHDA, CDR2 SQIVND, per germline (reference sequence). V was cut by 4 bases and J by 3 bases, with 10 bases left in between. The CDR3 DNA is TGTGCCAGTAGTACAGACAGTCTCAATCAGCCCCAGCATTTT. Encoded protein: CASSTDSLNQPQHF.

Here the CDR3 DNA reads TGTGCCAGCAGCCCCCGGGCCGGGGGTGGTACAGATACGCAGTATTTT. Translation gives CASSPRAGGGTDTQYF. The V call is TRBV7-3, the J call TRBJ2-3, with a tentative D call TRBD2 (6 bases). V gave up 5 bases and J gave up 3 bases, with 18 bases separating them. Germline-derived CDR1 and CDR2 are SGHTA and FQGTGA. CDR3 length: 16 residues.

The chain joins TRBV7-9 to TRBJ1-5; D is unclear. The length of the CDR3 is 12 residues. V gave up 5 bases and J gave up 11 bases, with 13 bases separating them. In germline, CDR1 is SEHNR, CDR2 FQNEAQ (reference sequence). The CDR3: CASSLNTGTQHF. CDR3 DNA sequence: TGTGCCAGCAGCCTCAATACGGGGACCCAGCATTTT. The entire variable domain, with the rest obtained from reference TRBV7-9 and TRBJ1-5, is as follows: DTGVSQNPRHKITKRGQNVTFRCDPISEHNRLYWYRQTLGQGPEFLTYFQNEAQLEKSRLLSDRFSAERPKGSFSTLEIQRTEQGDSAMYLCASSLNTGTQHFGDGTRLSIL.

V and J are TRBV5-1 and TRBJ2-5; no firm D call. There are 13 residues in the CDR3. Germline V gene lookup returns CDR1 SGHRS and CDR2 YFSETQ. The V and J ends lost 4 bases and 1 base respectively, with 8 bases between them. The CDR3 region has the DNA TGCGCCAGCAGCGGCGGAATCCAAGAGACCCAGTACTTC. Protein sequence: CASSGGIQETQYF.

The chain combines TRBV4-1 with TRBJ1-2; D is uncertain. Looked up from germline, CDR1 is MGHRA and CDR2 is YSYEKL. The CDR3 is 14 amino acids. Trimming removed 1 base at V and 4 bases at J, with 10 bases between. The CDR3 coding sequence is TGCGCCAGCAGCCAAGCTTCGGGTCTCTATGGCTACACCTTC. Residues: CASSQASGLYGYTF.

The V call is TRBV4-2, the J call TRBJ1-1, with a tentative D call TRBD1 (5 bases). CDR3 size: 15 residues. The germline gives CDR1 LGHNA, CDR2 YNFKEQ. The V and J ends lost 0 bases and 4 bases respectively, with 12 bases between them. The DNA for the CDR3 is TGTGCCAGCAGCCAAGAGGGGGTGGGAGGCACTGAAGCTTTCTTT. This gives the protein CASSQEGVGGTEAFF.

This chain joins TRBV19 and TRBJ1-1; tentative D call: TRBD1 (5 bases). Per germline, CDR1 LNHDA and CDR2 SQIVND (reference sequence). The CDR3 loop spans 17 amino acids. V was shortened by 3 bases and J by 3 bases, with 20 bases between the two germline ends. The DNA of the CDR3 is TGTGCCAGTAGTATCTCCCAGGGTGCGTTCCAGGACACTGAAGCTTTCTTT. It encodes CASSISQGAFQDTEAFF.

The chain recombines TRBV14 with TRBJ1-1; 7 bases match TRBD1. CDR3 length: 13 amino acids. Unmatched junction bases numbered 2, after V lost 4 bases and J lost 3 bases. Germline CDR1 reads SGHDN; CDR2 reads FVKESK. The CDR3 DNA reads as TGTGCCAGCAGCCGGACAGGCTACACTGAAGCTTTCTTT. Its translation: CASSRTGYTEAFF.

This chain uses TRBV6-5 with TRBJ2-2, with a possible D match to TRBD1 (5 bases). The CDR3 runs to 12 residues. The V gene lost 6 bases and the J gene lost 7 bases, with 9 bases spanning the gap. Germline CDR1 MNHEY, CDR2 SVGAGI. CDR3 residues: CASRLQGGELFF. The CDR3 DNA reads TGTGCCAGCAGGTTGCAGGGCGGGGAGCTGTTTTTT.

To note about this clone: Other DNA variants within this sample encode the same CDR3. V usage is TRBV5-4 and J usage is TRBJ1-1, with D perhaps matching TRBD1 (5 bases). The ends were cut back, 3 bases at V and 0 bases at J, with 9 bases in the middle. The CDR3 runs 14 residues. Germline CDR1 is SGHNT and CDR2 is YYREEE (reference sequence). CDR3 residues: CASSSTAMNTEAFF. The DNA of the CDR3 is TGTGCCAGCAGCTCGACAGCGATGAACACTGAAGCTTTCTTT.

V is TRBV5-4 and J is TRBJ1-6; TRBD1 is a possible D gene (6 bases). The CDR3 runs to 14 residues. The germline V gene has CDR1 SGHNT and CDR2 YYREEE (reference sequence). Trimming stripped 4 bases from V and 7 bases from J, with 12 bases between. The CDR3 region has the DNA TGTGCCAGCAGCCTTGAGCAGGGGAATTCACCCCTCCACTTT. Protein product: CASSLEQGNSPLHF.